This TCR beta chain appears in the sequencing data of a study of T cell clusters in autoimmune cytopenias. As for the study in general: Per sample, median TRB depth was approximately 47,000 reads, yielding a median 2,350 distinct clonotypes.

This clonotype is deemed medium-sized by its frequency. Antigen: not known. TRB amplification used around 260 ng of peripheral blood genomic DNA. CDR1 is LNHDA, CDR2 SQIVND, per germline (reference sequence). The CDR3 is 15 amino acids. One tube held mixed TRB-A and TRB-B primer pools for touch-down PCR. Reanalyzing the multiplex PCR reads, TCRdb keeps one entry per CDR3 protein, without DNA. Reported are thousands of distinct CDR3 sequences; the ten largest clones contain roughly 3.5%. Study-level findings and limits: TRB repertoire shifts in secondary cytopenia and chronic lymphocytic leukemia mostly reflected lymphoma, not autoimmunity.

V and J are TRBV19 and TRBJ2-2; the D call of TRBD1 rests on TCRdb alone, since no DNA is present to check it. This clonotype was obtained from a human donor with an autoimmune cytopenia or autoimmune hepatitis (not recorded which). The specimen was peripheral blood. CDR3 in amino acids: CASSILGEKAGELFF.